Only a few counts were recorded for the clone carrying this T cell receptor beta chain. Its target is not known. V lost 0 bases to trimming and J lost 5 bases; unmatched junction nucleotides: 1. The CDR3 consists of 14 residues. Per germline, CDR1 LNHNV and CDR2 YYDKDF (reference sequence). The source of the sample is a study of response to subunit inactivated influenza vaccine. Findings of the study overall: Authors suggested few new T cells are recruited by each seasonal influenza vaccination.

TCRdb reprocessed the RT-PCR reads via MiXCR and lists one record per CDR3 protein. Of 530,000 or so distinct CDR3 sequences listed, about 25% are singletons. This sequence joins TRBV15 and TRBJ1-5; TRBD1 matches at 7 bases. The sequencing here drew on CD4+ T cells sorted from PBMCs, taken 4 to 6 days after vaccination. The TCR sequence derives from a man aged 50-60 years who received an inactivated influenza vaccine. The CDR3: CATSRDQGDQPQHF. CDR3 DNA sequence: TGTGCCACCAGCAGAGATCAGGGGGATCAGCCCCAGCATTTT.